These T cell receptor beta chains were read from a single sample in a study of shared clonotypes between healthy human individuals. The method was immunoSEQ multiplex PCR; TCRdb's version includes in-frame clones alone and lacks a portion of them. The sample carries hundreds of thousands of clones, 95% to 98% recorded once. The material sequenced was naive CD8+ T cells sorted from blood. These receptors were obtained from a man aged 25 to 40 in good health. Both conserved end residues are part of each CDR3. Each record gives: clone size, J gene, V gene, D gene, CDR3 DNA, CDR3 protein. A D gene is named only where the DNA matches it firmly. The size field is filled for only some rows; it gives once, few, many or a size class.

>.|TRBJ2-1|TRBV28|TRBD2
TGTGCCAGCAGTCCATTGGACATAACTAGCGCGTCCTACAATGAGCAGTTCTTC
CASSPLDITSASYNEQFF
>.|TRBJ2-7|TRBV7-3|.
TGTGCCAGCAGATCCTACGAGCAGTACTTC
CASRSYEQYF
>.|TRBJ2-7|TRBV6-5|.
TGTGCCAGCAGTTACTCTGGGGGAGGCTACGAGCAGTACTTC
CASSYSGGGYEQYF
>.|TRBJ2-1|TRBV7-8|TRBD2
TGTGCCAGCAGCACCTACGGGACTAGCGGGACATACAATGAGCAGTTCTTC
CASSTYGTSGTYNEQFF
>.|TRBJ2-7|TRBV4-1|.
TGCGCCAGCAGCCAAGATATTAACATATGGTCCTACGAGCAGTACTTC
CASSQDINIWSYEQYF
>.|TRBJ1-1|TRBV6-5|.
TGTGCCAGCAGTTACGATAACAGGGCCACTGAAGCTTTCTTT
CASSYDNRATEAFF
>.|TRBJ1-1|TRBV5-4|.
TGTGCCAGCAGCCCCCGGGGTACTGAAGCTTTCTTT
CASSPRGTEAFF
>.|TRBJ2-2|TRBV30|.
TGTGCCTGGAGTAACACCGGGGAGCTGTTTTTT
CAWSNTGELFF
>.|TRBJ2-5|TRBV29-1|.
TGCAGCGTGCGGCAAGAGACCCAGTACTTC
CSVRQETQYF
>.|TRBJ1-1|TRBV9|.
TGTGCCAGCAGCTCGCGGGGTGAAGCTTTCTTT
CASSSRGEAFF
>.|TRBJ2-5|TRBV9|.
TGTGCCAGCAGTCGGGGAAAGACCCAGTACTTC
CASSRGKTQYF
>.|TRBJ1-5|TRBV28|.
TGTGCCAGCAACAGCAAAAACCGGGACACCAATGGGCCCCAGCATTTT
CASNSKNRDTNGPQHF
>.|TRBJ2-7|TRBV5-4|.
TGTGCCAGCAGCTATCGTGGGAGCTCCTACGAGCAGTACTTC
CASSYRGSSYEQYF
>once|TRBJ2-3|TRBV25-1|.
TGTGCCAGAACAAGGAACTATACGCAGTATTTT
CARTRNYTQYF
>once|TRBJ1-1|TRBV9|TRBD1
TGTGCCAGCAGCAGCCGGGACAGGGTCGAAAATGAAGCTTTCTTT
CASSSRDRVENEAFF
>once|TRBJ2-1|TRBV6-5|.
TGTGCCACCCTCACTATACAGGCTACCTACAATGAGCAGTTCTTC
CATLTIQATYNEQFF
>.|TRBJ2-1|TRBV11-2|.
TGTGCCAGCAGCCCTAGGGGTAGCAGCATAGAGTTCTTC
CASSPRGSSIEFF
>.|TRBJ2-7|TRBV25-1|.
TGTGCCAGCAGTGAATCCGCAGGCGCTGAGCAGTACTTC
CASSESAGAEQYF
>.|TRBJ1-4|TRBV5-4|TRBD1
TGTGCCAGCACCCATCTTCCGGGACAGGAAAAACTGTTTTTT
CASTHLPGQEKLFF
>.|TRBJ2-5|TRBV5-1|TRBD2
TGCGCCAGCAGCTCCGGAAGGACTAGTCGTGAGACCCAGTACTTC
CASSSGRTSRETQYF
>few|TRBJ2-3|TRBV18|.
TGTGCCAGCTCACCACCGCAGAACTTTCGGACAGATACGCAGTATTTT
CASSPPQNFRTDTQYF
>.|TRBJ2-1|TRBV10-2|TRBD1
TGCGCCAGCAGTGGGGCAGGGGGCGATAGCTCCTACAATGAGCAGTTCTTC
CASSGAGGDSSYNEQFF
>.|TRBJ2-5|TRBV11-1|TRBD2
TGTGCCAGCAGCTTGACTAGCGGGCCCCAAGAGACCCAGTACTTC
CASSLTSGPQETQYF
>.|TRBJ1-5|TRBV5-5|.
TGTGCCAGCAGCTTGCATACAGGGATCAATCAGCCCCAGCATTTT
CASSLHTGINQPQHF
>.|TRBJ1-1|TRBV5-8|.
TGTGCCAGCAGCTTGTTCTTGGCAGAACCCGCTGAAGCTTTCTTT
CASSLFLAEPAEAFF
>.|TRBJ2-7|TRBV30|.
TGTGCCTGGAGTGTATTTGGGGTCTACGAGCAGTACTTC
CAWSVFGVYEQYF
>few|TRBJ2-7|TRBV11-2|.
TGTGCCAGCAGCCAACCCTACGAGCAGTACTTC
CASSQPYEQYF
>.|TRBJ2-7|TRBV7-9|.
TGTGCCAGCAGCCCCGGGGCTAGCTACGAGCAGTACTTC
CASSPGASYEQYF
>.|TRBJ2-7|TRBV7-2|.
TGTGCCAGCAGCTTCGATGGTAGCTCCTACGAGCAGTACTTC
CASSFDGSSYEQYF
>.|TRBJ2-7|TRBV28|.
TGTGCCAGCACCGGAGGCTACGAGCAGTACTTC
CASTGGYEQYF
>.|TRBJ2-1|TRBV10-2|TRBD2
TGCGCCAGCAGTGAGGTGACTAGCGGGAGGTACAATGAGCAGTTCTTC
CASSEVTSGRYNEQFF
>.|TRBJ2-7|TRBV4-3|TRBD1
TGCGCCAGCAGCCAATTGCCGGGACAGATAGAGTACGAGCAGTACTTC
CASSQLPGQIEYEQYF
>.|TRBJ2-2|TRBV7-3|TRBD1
TGTGCCAGCAGCTTAACCGAGTGGGGACAGGGCGTCGGGGAGCTGTTTTTT
CASSLTEWGQGVGELFF
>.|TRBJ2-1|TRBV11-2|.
TGTGCCAGCAGCTTAGGCCCCCGGGACTACAATGAGCAGTTCTTC
CASSLGPRDYNEQFF
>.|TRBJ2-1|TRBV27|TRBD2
TGTGCCAGCAGTTTAACAGCGGGAGATGTATACAATGAGCAGTTCTTC
CASSLTAGDVYNEQFF
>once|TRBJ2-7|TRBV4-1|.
TGCGCCAGCAGCCAGGGACCTTCCTACGAGCAGTACTTC
CASSQGPSYEQYF
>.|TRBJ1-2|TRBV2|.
TGTGCCAGCAGCGTGCAGTCGGGGGGGCAGGGCTATGGCTACACCTTC
CASSVQSGGQGYGYTF
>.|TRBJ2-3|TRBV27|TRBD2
TGTGCCAGCAGTTTATCAGGACTAGCGAGCACAGATACGCAGTATTTT
CASSLSGLASTDTQYF
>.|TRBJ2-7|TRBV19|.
TGTGCCAGTAGTATCCTTTCCCAGGGTTCGCACGAGCAGTACTTC
CASSILSQGSHEQYF
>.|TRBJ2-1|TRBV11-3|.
TGTGCCAGCAGCTCCTCCAGCCAAACCTACAATGAGCAGTTCTTC
CASSSSSQTYNEQFF
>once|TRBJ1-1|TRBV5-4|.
TGTGCCAGCAGCTTGTGGAGTTCGGGTGAAGCTTTCTTT
CASSLWSSGEAFF